In its sample, the clone carrying this T cell receptor beta chain was seen a few times. Its specificity is unknown. Germline-derived CDR1 and CDR2 are MNHNS and SASEGT. The CDR3 contains 16 residues. The V end was cut by 4 bases, the J end by 0 bases, with 10 bases between. Amplification used 60 Vbeta primers and 13 Jbeta primers. Assay used: immunoSEQ multiplex PCR; TCRdb lists only in-frame clones, some missing. The sample lists tens of thousands of clones, more than 60% occurring once. The data are from a study of cytomegalovirus exposure and HLA in healthy donors. Study at large: Out of 398 genotyped donors, less than 90% belonged to the Caucasian-associated ancestry cluster. Study-wide results and caveats: In a later analysis, TCR beta V- and J-gene trimming showed a link to a missense DCLRE1C variant. The authors listed approximately 150 TCR beta chains as cytomegalovirus-associated. In most subjects, TCR beta sequences reportedly gave accurate predictions of HLA-A and HLA-B alleles.

The receptor comes from a man in his forties or fifties in good health and CMV-seropositive. The sample comprised PBMCs. V gene TRBV6-1 combines with J gene TRBJ2-6; D remains unclear. The CDR3: CASSVSTSSGANVLTF. DNA of the CDR3: TGTGCCAGCAGTGTGTCGACAAGCTCTGGGGCCAACGTCCTGACTTTC.